The clone carrying this TCR beta chain appeared a few times. The antigen is undetermined. One end of the junction is discordant with germline, which a read error may explain. The data originate from a study of T cells in Graves' hyperthyroidism and ophthalmopathy. General study results and limits: Blood also held most thyroid clonotypes expanded beyond 0.001.

CDR3 length: 15 residues. Germline CDR1 reads MNHEY; CDR2 reads SVGAGI. There were TCR beta CDR3 regions amplified from RNA transcripts. TCR CDR3 regions were first amplified by RT-PCR with HTBI primers. A single record per CDR3 protein comes from TCRdb applying MiXCR to the multiplex PCR reads. In the table there are roughly 510,000 distinct CDR3 sequences, roughly 20% of which are singletons. The clonotype originates from a young man with Graves' hyperthyroidism. J is TRBJ2-7 and V is TRBV6-5; no reliable D call. What was sequenced was blood. The CDR3 nucleotides are TGTGCCAGCAGTTACGGCGGCTTGGGGTCCTTCGAGCAGTACTTC. This codes for CASSYGGLGSFEQYF.